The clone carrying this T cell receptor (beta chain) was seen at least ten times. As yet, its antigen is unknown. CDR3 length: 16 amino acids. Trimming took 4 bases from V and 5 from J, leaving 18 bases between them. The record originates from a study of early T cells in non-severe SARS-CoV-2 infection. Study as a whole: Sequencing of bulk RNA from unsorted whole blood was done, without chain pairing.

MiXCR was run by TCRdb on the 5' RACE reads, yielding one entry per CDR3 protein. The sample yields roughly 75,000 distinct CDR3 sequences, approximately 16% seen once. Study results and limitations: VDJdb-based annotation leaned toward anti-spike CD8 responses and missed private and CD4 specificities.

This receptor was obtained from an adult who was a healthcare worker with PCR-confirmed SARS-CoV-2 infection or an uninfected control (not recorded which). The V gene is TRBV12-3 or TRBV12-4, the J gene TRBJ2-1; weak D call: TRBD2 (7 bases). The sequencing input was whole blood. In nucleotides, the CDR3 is TGTGCCAGCAGTTCGGGGACTACCTCAGGGGACAATGAGCAGTTCTTC. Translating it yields CASSSGTTSGDNEQFF.